These T cell receptor beta chains were read from a single sample in a study of T cells after yellow fever vaccination. One entry per CDR3 protein results from TCRdb running MiXCR on the 5' RACE reads. This sample yields some 220,000 distinct CDR3 sequences, of which approximately 3.2% are seen a single time; approximately 3% belongs to the top ten. Sequencing was performed on CD4+ T cells sorted from PBMCs, taken 10 days after the yellow fever booster vaccination. The source of these receptors is a man younger than 35 who received the YFV17D yellow fever vaccine. The CDR3 runs from the conserved cysteine through the conserved F or W. A D gene is named only where the DNA matches it firmly. Some rows mark clone size as missing; the rest say once, few, many or name a class of expanded clone.

TRBJ1-1 NA NA TRBV2 CASSEFGANTEAFF TGTGCCAGCAGTGAATTTGGGGCGAACACTGAAGCTTTCTTT
TRBJ1-3 many NA TRBV6-5 CASSQDSTGNTIYF TGTGCCAGCAGTCAGGACAGTACTGGAAACACCATATATTTT
TRBJ1-2 few NA TRBV28 CASFSYGYTF TGTGCCAGTTTCAGCTATGGCTACACCTTC
TRBJ2-5 few NA TRBV5-1 CASSSSGEETQYF TGCGCCAGCAGCTCAAGCGGAGAAGAGACCCAGTACTTC
TRBJ2-2 few TRBD1 TRBV5-1 CASSLDRGHGGELFF TGCGCCAGCAGTCTGGACAGGGGGCATGGCGGGGAGCTGTTTTTT
TRBJ1-2 NA NA TRBV15 CATSRSGGIGYTF TGTGCCACCAGCAGATCCGGCGGAATAGGCTACACCTTC
TRBJ2-1 many TRBD2 TRBV11-1 CASRASGGHNEQFF TGTGCCAGCAGGGCTAGCGGGGGGCACAATGAGCAGTTCTTC
TRBJ2-3 many NA TRBV7-2 CASSRTYTSTDTQYF TGTGCCAGCAGCAGGACTTACACTAGCACAGATACGCAGTATTTT
TRBJ2-1 NA NA TRBV12-3/TRBV12-4 CASSQVSGKHNEQFF TGTGCCAGCAGTCAAGTGTCCGGGAAACACAATGAGCAGTTCTTC
TRBJ2-1 few NA TRBV5-1 CASSPGRAFYNEQFF TGCGCCAGCAGCCCGGGCCGGGCATTTTACAATGAGCAGTTCTTC
TRBJ2-1 few NA TRBV6-5 CASSYPAGNEQFF TGTGCCAGCAGTTACCCGGCCGGCAATGAGCAGTTCTTC
TRBJ2-5 few TRBD2 TRBV6-5 CASSYHGLAGGLETQYF TGTGCCAGCAGTTACCACGGACTAGCGGGGGGCCTAGAGACCCAGTACTTC
TRBJ2-3 NA TRBD2 TRBV25-1 CASSLGGGADTQYF TGTGCCAGCAGTCTAGGTGGGGGGGCAGATACGCAGTATTTT
TRBJ2-5 few NA TRBV7-2 CASSFSETQAATQYF TGTGCCAGCAGCTTTAGCGAAACCCAGGCCGCGACCCAGTACTTC
TRBJ2-1 many TRBD2 TRBV7-2 CASSPPGGPNSYNEQFF TGTGCCAGCAGCCCCCCGGGGGGACCCAACTCCTACAATGAGCAGTTCTTC
TRBJ2-3 many NA TRBV4-2 CASSQRDSTDTQYF TGTGCCAGCAGCCAACGGGACAGCACAGATACGCAGTATTTT
TRBJ1-5 few NA TRBV6-5 CASRRSGTENSNQPQHF TGTGCCAGCAGACGAAGCGGGACTGAAAATAGCAATCAGCCCCAGCATTTT
TRBJ2-3 many TRBD2 TRBV7-2 CASSLERGSDTQYF TGTGCCAGCAGCTTAGAGCGGGGTTCAGATACGCAGTATTTT
TRBJ2-3 many NA TRBV5-4 CASRQLARGGTDTQYF TGTGCCAGCAGACAGCTTGCCAGGGGGGGCACAGATACGCAGTATTTT
TRBJ2-3 many NA TRBV12-3/TRBV12-4 CASSHQTAADTQYF TGTGCCAGCAGTCACCAGACGGCAGCAGATACGCAGTATTTT
TRBJ1-6 many TRBD1 TRBV5-1 CASSSPDRGISPLHF TGCGCCAGCAGCTCCCCGGACAGGGGGATTTCACCCCTCCACTTT
TRBJ2-7 few NA TRBV9 CASSVSGVGGYGEQYF TGTGCCAGCAGCGTAAGTGGCGTGGGGGGCTATGGGGAGCAGTACTTC
TRBJ2-1 many TRBD1 TRBV20-1 CSRTGVYNEQFF TGCAGTCGGACAGGGGTATACAATGAGCAGTTCTTC
TRBJ2-7 many NA TRBV18 CASSPSPIQEQYF TGTGCCAGCTCACCATCCCCCATTCAAGAGCAGTACTTC
TRBJ2-2 many TRBD2 TRBV7-2 CASRPPGTSTGELFF TGTGCCAGCAGACCCCCCGGGACTAGCACCGGGGAGCTGTTTTTT
TRBJ2-5 many TRBD1 TRBV20-1 CSAVRDRATLIQETQYF TGCAGTGCCGTCCGGGACAGGGCGACACTTATTCAAGAGACCCAGTACTTC
TRBJ2-6 few NA TRBV7-3 CASSLHSVTGANVLTF TGTGCCAGCAGCTTACACTCTGTCACTGGGGCCAACGTCCTGACTTTC
TRBJ1-6 many NA TRBV20-1 CSAPRDTDSPLHF TGCAGTGCTCCCCGGGACACGGATTCACCCCTCCACTTT
TRBJ1-2 many TRBD1 TRBV6-2/TRBV6-3 CASRDLVPGQARGYTF TGTGCCAGCAGAGACCTGGTCCCGGGACAGGCCCGAGGCTACACCTTC